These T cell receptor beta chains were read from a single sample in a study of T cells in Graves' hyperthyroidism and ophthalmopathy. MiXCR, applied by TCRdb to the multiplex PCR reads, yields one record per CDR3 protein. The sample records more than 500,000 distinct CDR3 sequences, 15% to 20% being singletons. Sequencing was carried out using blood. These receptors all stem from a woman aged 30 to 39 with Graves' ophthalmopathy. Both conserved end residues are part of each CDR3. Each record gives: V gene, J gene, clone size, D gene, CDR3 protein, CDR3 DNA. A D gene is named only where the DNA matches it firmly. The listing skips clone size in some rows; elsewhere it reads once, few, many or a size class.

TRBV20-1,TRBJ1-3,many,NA,CSASWGAGNTIYF,TGCAGTGCTAGTTGGGGAGCAGGGAACACCATATATTTT
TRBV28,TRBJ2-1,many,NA,CASSFGTMADEQFF,TGTGCCAGCAGTTTCGGGACAATGGCCGATGAGCAGTTCTTC
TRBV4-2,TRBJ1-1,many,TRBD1,CASSQDAGGADTEAFF,TGTGCCAGCAGCCAAGATGCAGGGGGCGCGGACACTGAAGCTTTCTTT
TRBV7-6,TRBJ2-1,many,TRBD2,CASSRAGVHNEQFF,TGTGCCAGCAGCCGAGCGGGAGTCCACAATGAGCAGTTCTTC
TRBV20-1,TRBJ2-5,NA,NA,CSACRGGQETQYF,TGCAGTGCCTGCAGGGGGGGACAAGAGACCCAGTACTTC
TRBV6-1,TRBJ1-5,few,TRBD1,CASSTTGIGNQPQRF,TGTGCCAGCAGCACGACAGGGATAGGGAATCAGCCCCAGCGTTTT
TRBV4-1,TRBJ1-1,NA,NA,CASSQVVGVRAEAFF,TGCGCCAGCAGCCAAGTGGTAGGGGTGAGGGCTGAAGCTTTCTTT
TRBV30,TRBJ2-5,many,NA,CAWSVQGFETQYF,TGTGCCTGGAGTGTGCAGGGGTTCGAGACCCAGTACTTC
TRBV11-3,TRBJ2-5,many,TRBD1,CASSHRGEGETQYF,TGTGCCAGCAGCCACAGGGGAGAGGGAGAGACCCAGTACTTC
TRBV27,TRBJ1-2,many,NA,CASRETGTNYGYTF,TGTGCCAGCAGGGAAACAGGGACCAACTATGGCTACACCTTC
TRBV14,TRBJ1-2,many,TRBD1,CASSQATGVGYTF,TGTGCCAGCAGCCAAGCGACAGGGGTAGGCTACACCTTC
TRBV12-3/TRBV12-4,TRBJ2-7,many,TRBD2,CASSPSGSFAYEQYF,TGTGCCAGCAGTCCTAGCGGGAGTTTCGCCTACGAGCAGTACTTC
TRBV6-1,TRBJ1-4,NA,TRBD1,CASSWGTAPDEKLFF,TGTGCCAGCAGTTGGGGGACAGCGCCTGATGAAAAACTGTTTTTT
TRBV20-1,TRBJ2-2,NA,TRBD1,CSFWDRGNTGELFF,TGCAGTTTCTGGGACAGGGGGAACACCGGGGAGCTGTTTTTT
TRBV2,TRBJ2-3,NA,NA,CASSEPGLSTDTQYF,TGTGCCAGCAGTGAGCCGGGCCTCAGCACAGATACGCAGTATTTT
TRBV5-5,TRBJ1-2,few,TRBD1,CASSSVPGQSNYGYTF,TGTGCCAGCAGCTCAGTTCCGGGACAGTCGAACTATGGCTACACCTTC
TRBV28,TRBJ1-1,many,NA,CASSLPGAIMNTEAFF,TGTGCCAGCAGTTTACCGGGGGCGATTATGAACACTGAAGCTTTCTTT
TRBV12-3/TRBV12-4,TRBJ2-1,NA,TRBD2,CASESTSGGYNEQFF,TGTGCCAGCGAGTCGACTAGCGGGGGCTACAATGAGCAGTTCTTC
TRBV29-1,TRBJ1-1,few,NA,CSILWDTEAFF,TGCAGCATCCTATGGGACACTGAAGCTTTCTTT
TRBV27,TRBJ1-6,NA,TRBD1,CASTRWGQGSPLHF,TGTGCCAGCACCCGTTGGGGACAGGGTTCACCCCTCCACTTT
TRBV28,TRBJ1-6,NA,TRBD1,CASSYRGYSPLHF,TGTGCCAGCAGTTACAGGGGATATTCACCCCTCCACTTT
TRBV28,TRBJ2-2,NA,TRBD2,CASSWRTSGRRTGELFF,TGTGCCAGCAGTTGGCGGACTAGCGGGAGAAGAACCGGGGAGCTGTTTTTT
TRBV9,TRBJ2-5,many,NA,CASSVSGETQYF,TGTGCCAGCAGTGTCAGCGGCGAGACCCAGTACTTC
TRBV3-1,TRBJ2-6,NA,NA,CASSQEWGREVGGANVLTF,TGTGCCAGCAGCCAAGAGTGGGGCAGGGAGGTTGGTGGGGCCAACGTCCTGACTTTC
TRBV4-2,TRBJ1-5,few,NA,CASSQVGGNQPQHF,TGCGCCAGCAGCCAAGTAGGGGGGAATCAGCCCCAGCATTTT
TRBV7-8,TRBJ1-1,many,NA,CASSLGTVHTEAFF,TGTGCCAGCAGCTTAGGAACGGTGCACACTGAAGCTTTCTTT
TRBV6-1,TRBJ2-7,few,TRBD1,CASSFRQGSSEQYF,TGTGCCAGCAGTTTTAGACAGGGGAGCTCCGAGCAGTACTTC
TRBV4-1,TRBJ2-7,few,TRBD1,CASSYRDRVDEQYF,TGCGCCAGCAGCTACCGGGACAGGGTCGACGAGCAGTACTTC
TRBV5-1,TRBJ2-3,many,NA,CASSLLSRVTDTQYF,TGCGCCAGCAGCTTGCTTTCCAGGGTCACAGATACGCAGTATTTT